These 24 T cell receptor beta chains were all obtained from the same sample, sequenced in a study of response to subunit inactivated influenza vaccine. Each CDR3 protein gets one entry after TCRdb re-called the RT-PCR reads with MiXCR. The table includes some 520,000 distinct CDR3 sequences, approximately 16% detected once. Sample: CD4+ T cells sorted from PBMCs, taken about 24 months after vaccination. These receptors all stem from a man aged 45-69 years who received an inactivated influenza vaccine.

This clonotype has a handful of counts. This chain joins TRBV6-2 or TRBV6-3 and TRBJ2-3; 8 bases map to TRBD2. Germline V CDR1 and CDR2: MNHEY, SVGEGT. CDR3 length: 13 amino acids. The ends lost 7 bases at V and 4 bases at J; junction bases unmatched: 4. CDR3 protein: CASTLRGADTQYF. As DNA, the CDR3 is TGTGCCAGCACTTTGCGGGGGGCAGATACGCAGTATTTT.

This clonotype was counted a few times. The chain uses TRBV10-3 and TRBJ2-2; D perhaps matches TRBD2 (6 bases). This CDR3 has 16 amino acids. V was shortened by 7 bases and J by 2 bases, with 17 bases between the two germline ends. In germline, CDR1 is ENHRY, CDR2 SYGVKD. CDR3 residues: CAITELGGTNTGELFF. The CDR3 nucleotides read TGTGCCATCACCGAACTGGGCGGGACTAACACCGGGGAGCTGTTTTTT.

The chain uses TRBV20-1 and TRBJ2-3; 11 positions agree with TRBD2. Germline V lookup: CDR1 DFQATT, CDR2 SNEGSKA (reference sequence). The CDR3 length is 14 residues. In DNA form, the CDR3 reads TGCAGCCAGCTTAGCGGGAGGGCCACAGATACGCAGTATTTT. Amino acid sequence: CSQLSGRATDTQYF.

The rearrangement uses TRBV7-8 and TRBJ2-7; D is unresolved. Germline V gene lookup returns CDR1 SGHVS and CDR2 FQNEAQ. V lost 1 base, J lost 3 bases, and 10 bases lay in between. CDR3 length equals 14 residues. CDR3 DNA: TGTGCCAGCAGCTTAGAGGCAGGTGACTACGAGCAGTACTTC. Amino acids: CASSLEAGDYEQYF.

This clonotype was detected only a few times. CDR3 bases: TGTGCCAGCAGCCAGGGTTTATCACCCCTCCACTTT. Protein: CASSQGLSPLHF. V is TRBV4-2 and J is TRBJ1-6, with D uncertain. Germline CDR1 LGHNA, CDR2 YNFKEQ. Trimming left V 3 bases short and J 10 bases short, with 7 bases between. The CDR3 is 12 residues long.

The J gene is TRBJ2-5, the V gene TRBV20-1; possibly TRBD1 or TRBD2 for D (5 bases each). Germline V lookup: CDR1 DFQATT, CDR2 SNEGSKA (reference sequence). V was trimmed by 6 bases and J by 5 bases, leaving 13 bases between them. There are 12 residues in the CDR3. CDR3: CSAWRGVETQYF. DNA for the CDR3: TGCAGTGCCTGGAGAGGGGTCGAGACCCAGTACTTC.

This clonotype was seen at least ten times. The genes are TRBV12-3 or TRBV12-4 and TRBJ2-3, with TRBD2 matching over 7 bases. The V and J ends lost 2 bases and 10 bases, in that order; junction bases with no gene match: 9. This CDR3 is 14 amino acids long. As DNA, the CDR3 is TGTGCCAGCAGTTTATCCCGGGGGGTAGGTGCGCAGTATTTT. Translation gives CASSLSRGVGAQYF.

The chain uses TRBV6-1 and TRBJ1-5, with a weak D call TRBD1 (5 bases). The V and J ends lost 10 bases and 0 bases respectively, with 10 bases between them. The germline V gene encodes CDR1 MNHNS and CDR2 SASEGT. The length of the CDR3 is 13 residues. The CDR3 region has the DNA TGTGCCACCAGGGTCAATAGCAATCAGCCCCAGCATTTT. Protein sequence: CATRVNSNQPQHF.

The V gene is TRBV11-2, the J gene TRBJ2-3; D is ambiguous. The CDR3 contains 14 residues. Germline assignment: CDR1 SGHAT and CDR2 FQNNGV. The V end lost 2 bases, the J end lost 4 bases, and 10 bases lay between the germline ends. The CDR3 DNA sequence: TGTGCCAGCAGCTTAACGCAGGATGCAGATACGCAGTATTTT. Amino acid sequence: CASSLTQDADTQYF.

A few counts support this clonotype. This chain connects TRBV25-1 to TRBJ1-4, with D possibly being TRBD1 (5 bases). Trimming removed 4 bases at V and 7 bases at J, with 19 bases between. Per the germline V gene, CDR1 is MGHDK and CDR2 is SYGVNS. This CDR3 region has 16 residues. CDR3 nucleotides: TGTGCCAGCAGTGGGGGACGGGGGAGCGTGCCTGAAAAACTGTTTTTT. It yields the protein CASSGGRGSVPEKLFF.

The chain links TRBV11-2 to TRBJ2-1; D is uncertain. This CDR3 contains 14 residues. From germline, CDR1 is SGHAT and CDR2 FQNNGV. With 6 bases removed from V and 10 bases from J, the gap between germline ends came to 19 bases. The CDR3 reads CASRDLTALEEQFF. The CDR3, as DNA: TGTGCCAGCAGAGATTTAACAGCCCTCGAGGAGCAGTTCTTC.

A few counts support this clonotype. The chain employs TRBV6-1 and TRBJ2-1; 7 nucleotides line up with TRBD1. This CDR3 region has 14 residues. Germline V gene lookup returns CDR1 MNHNS and CDR2 SASEGT. The J segment lost 4 bases and the V segment lost 5 bases, leaving 5 bases of the junction unmatched. The CDR3 nucleotides are TGTGCCAGCAGTAAACAGGACAGGTACAATGAGCAGTTCTTC. This encodes CASSKQDRYNEQFF.

CDR3 amino acids: CASSQELQGRNEKLFF. In DNA, the CDR3 is TGCGCCAGCAGCCAAGAACTACAGGGGCGGAATGAAAAACTGTTTTTT. This chain links TRBV4-3 with TRBJ1-4, with 7 bases identical to TRBD1. Per germline, CDR1 LGHNA and CDR2 YSLEER. V lost 0 bases and J lost 5; bases outside the gene matches: 6. This CDR3 region has 16 residues.

The sample holds a few counts of this clonotype. The CDR3 DNA reads TGCAGTGCCAGGATTAGAGTATACGAGCAGTACTTC. Amino acid sequence: CSARIRVYEQYF. V is TRBV20-1 and J is TRBJ2-7; D remains unclear. Between the trimmed V and J ends, which lost 6 bases and 4 bases, there was a span of 13 bases. CDR3 length: 12 residues. Germline assignment: CDR1 DFQATT and CDR2 SNEGSKA (reference sequence).

This clonotype was found many times. V usage is TRBV29-1 and J usage is TRBJ2-1; D not resolved. Germline V gene sequence: CDR1 SQVTM, CDR2 ANQGSEA. V lost 4 bases, J lost 4 bases, and 14 bases lay in between. The CDR3 length is 14 residues. DNA of the CDR3: TGCAGCGTTGGGTGGGATTGGGTTTACAATGAGCAGTTCTTC. Its protein product is CSVGWDWVYNEQFF.

The rearrangement links TRBV29-1 to TRBJ2-1; tentatively, D is TRBD2 (6 bases). V was shortened by 7 bases and J by 0 bases, with 13 bases between the two germline ends. This CDR3 comprises 14 residues. Germline CDR1 is SQVTM and CDR2 is ANQGSEA. The CDR3 DNA follows: TGCAGCGGGGAGGACCAACACTCCTACAATGAGCAGTTCTTC. Translated: CSGEDQHSYNEQFF.

The CDR3 bases are TGTGCCAGCAGTGAAGGAGGGGCCCCCTACAATGAGCAGTTCTTC. This encodes CASSEGGAPYNEQFF. This chain links TRBV6-1 with TRBJ2-1; D is tentatively TRBD1 or TRBD2 (5 bases each). Germline loops: CDR1 MNHNS, CDR2 SASEGT. Trimming took off 1 base at V and 2 bases at J, with 9 bases between the two ends. The CDR3 consists of 15 residues.

The V and J genes are TRBV4-2 and TRBJ1-4, with D possibly being TRBD1 (5 bases). The CDR3 loop spans 15 amino acids. V shed 3 bases and J shed 8 bases, with 16 bases lying between them. Germline lookup yields CDR1 LGHNA and CDR2 YNFKEQ. DNA of the CDR3: TGTGCCAGCAGCCATAATCGAGGGGCGGTGGAAAAACTGTTTTTT. Amino acid sequence: CASSHNRGAVEKLFF.

The chain employs TRBV10-3 and TRBJ1-1, with 7 bases identical to TRBD1. This CDR3 spans 12 amino acids. V was clipped by 6 bases and J by 12 bases; unmatched bases: 10. Germline V gives CDR1 ENHRY, CDR2 SYGVKD. Here the CDR3 reads CAISRDSHGPFF. As DNA, the CDR3 is TGTGCCATCAGCCGGGACAGCCACGGGCCTTTCTTT.

The chain couples TRBV2 to TRBJ2-1; perhaps TRBD1 as D (6 bases). Deletions cut 5 bases from V and 6 bases from J, with 14 bases between. The CDR3 covers 14 residues. Germline V gives CDR1 SNHLY, CDR2 FYNNEI. CDR3 bases: TGTGCCAGCAGTTCCGGTGGACAGATCAATGAGCAGTTCTTC. It specifies CASSSGGQINEQFF.

There are many counts of this clonotype. The genes are TRBV28 and TRBJ2-3; TRBD1 agrees at 7 bases. From germline, CDR1 is MDHEN and CDR2 SYDVKM. Trimming at V came to 4 bases and at J to 15 bases, leaving 10 bases not matched to a gene. CDR3 length: 12 amino acids. The CDR3: CASSSEGARVYF. CDR3 bases: TGTGCCAGCAGTTCAGAGGGGGCGCGGGTCTATTTT.

Only a few counts were recorded for this clonotype. The chain carries TRBV4-2 and TRBJ2-3; TRBD2 aligns across 10 bases. This CDR3 spans 14 amino acids. From germline, CDR1 is LGHNA and CDR2 YNFKEQ. V was clipped by 3 bases and J by 3 bases; unmatched bases: 0. The CDR3 loop reads CASSQGLATDTQYF. The DNA for the CDR3 is TGTGCCAGCAGCCAGGGACTAGCGACAGATACGCAGTATTTT.

This rearrangement joins TRBV7-2 to TRBJ2-3; TRBD2 is a possible D gene (6 bases). The V and J ends lost 1 base and 1 base respectively, with 9 bases between them. CDR3 length: 15 amino acids. CDR1 is SGHTA, CDR2 FQGNSA, per germline. CDR3 in DNA: TGTGCCAGCAGCTTAGTACAGCGGGGCACAGATACGCAGTATTTT. It encodes CASSLVQRGTDTQYF.

The V and J genes are TRBV21-1 and TRBJ2-3; the table's D call TRBD2 went unverified against the DNA. TRBV21-1 is tagged as a pseudogene. The CDR3 spans 20 residues. Here the CDR3 DNA reads TGTGCCAGCAGCAAGCTAAAAGCGGGAGGCCTATACTACGACACAGATACGCAGTATTTT. Its translation is CASSKLKAGGLYYDTDTQYF.